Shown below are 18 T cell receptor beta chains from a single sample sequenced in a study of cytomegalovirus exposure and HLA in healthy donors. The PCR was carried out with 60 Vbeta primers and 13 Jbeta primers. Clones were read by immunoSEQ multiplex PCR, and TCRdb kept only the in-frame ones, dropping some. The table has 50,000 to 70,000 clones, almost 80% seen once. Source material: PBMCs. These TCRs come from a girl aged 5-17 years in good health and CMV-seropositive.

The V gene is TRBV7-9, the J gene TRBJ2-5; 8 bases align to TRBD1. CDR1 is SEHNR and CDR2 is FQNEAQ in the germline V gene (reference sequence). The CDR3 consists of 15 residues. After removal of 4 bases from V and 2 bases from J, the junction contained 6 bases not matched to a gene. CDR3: CASSWGQVLQETQYF. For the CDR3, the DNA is TGTGCCAGCAGCTGGGGACAGGTACTTCAAGAGACCCAGTACTTC.

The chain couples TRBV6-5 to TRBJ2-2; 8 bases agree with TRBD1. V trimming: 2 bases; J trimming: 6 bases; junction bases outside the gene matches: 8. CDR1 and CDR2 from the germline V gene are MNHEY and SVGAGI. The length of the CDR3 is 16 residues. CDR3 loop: CASSYLTGGKAGELFF. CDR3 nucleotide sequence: TGTGCCAGCAGTTACCTTACAGGGGGGAAGGCCGGGGAGCTGTTTTTT.

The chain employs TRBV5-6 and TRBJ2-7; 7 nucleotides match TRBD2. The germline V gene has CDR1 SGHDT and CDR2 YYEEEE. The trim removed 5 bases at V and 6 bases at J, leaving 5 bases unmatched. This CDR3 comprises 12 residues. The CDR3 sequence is CASSRGVGEQYF. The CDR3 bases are TGTGCCAGCAGTCGGGGGGTTGGCGAGCAGTACTTC. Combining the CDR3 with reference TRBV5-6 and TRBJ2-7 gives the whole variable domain DAGVTQSPTHLIKTRGQQVTLRCSPKSGHDTVSWYQQALGQGPQFIFQYYEEEERQRGNFPDRFSGHQFPNYSSELNVNALLLGDSALYLCASSRGVGEQYFGPGTRLTVT.

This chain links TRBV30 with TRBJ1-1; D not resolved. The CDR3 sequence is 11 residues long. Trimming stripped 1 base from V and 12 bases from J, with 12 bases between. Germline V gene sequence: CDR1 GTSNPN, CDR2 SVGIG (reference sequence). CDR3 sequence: CAWSEREVPFF. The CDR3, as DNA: TGTGCCTGGAGTGAGAGGGAAGTACCTTTCTTT.

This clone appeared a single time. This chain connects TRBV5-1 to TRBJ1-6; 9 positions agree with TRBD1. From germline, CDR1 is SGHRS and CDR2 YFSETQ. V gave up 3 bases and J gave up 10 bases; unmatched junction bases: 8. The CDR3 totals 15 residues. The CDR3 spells CASSSGQGRGSPLHF. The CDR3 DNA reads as TGCGCCAGCAGCTCGGGACAGGGAAGAGGGTCACCCCTCCACTTT.

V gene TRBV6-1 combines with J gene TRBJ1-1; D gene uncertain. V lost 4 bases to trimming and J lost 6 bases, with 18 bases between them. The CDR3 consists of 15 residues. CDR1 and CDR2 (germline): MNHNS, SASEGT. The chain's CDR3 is CASSVVAARDPEAFF. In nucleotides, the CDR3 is TGTGCCAGCAGTGTAGTAGCGGCGAGAGACCCTGAAGCTTTCTTT.

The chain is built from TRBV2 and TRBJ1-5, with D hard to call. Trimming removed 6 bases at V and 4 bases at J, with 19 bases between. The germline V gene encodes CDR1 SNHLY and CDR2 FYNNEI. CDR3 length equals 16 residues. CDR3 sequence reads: CASSTLPGELNQPQHF. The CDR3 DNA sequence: TGTGCCAGCAGCACTCTACCGGGAGAACTTAATCAGCCCCAGCATTTT.

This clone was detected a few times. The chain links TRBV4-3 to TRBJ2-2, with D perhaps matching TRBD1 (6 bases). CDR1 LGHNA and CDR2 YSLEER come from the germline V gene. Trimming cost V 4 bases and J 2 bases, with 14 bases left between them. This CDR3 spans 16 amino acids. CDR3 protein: CASSRSRTANTGELFF. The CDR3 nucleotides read TGCGCCAGCAGCCGCTCACGGACAGCCAACACCGGGGAGCTGTTTTTT.

CDR3 coding DNA: TGTGCCAGCAGCCCAGGACAGAGATATGGCTACACCTTC. It is translated as CASSPGQRYGYTF. The chain uses TRBV5-4 and TRBJ1-2, with D perhaps TRBD1 (6 bases). The V end was cut by 4 bases, the J end by 5 bases, with 12 bases between. CDR1 and CDR2 (germline): SGHNT, YYREEE (reference sequence). CDR3 length: 13 amino acids.

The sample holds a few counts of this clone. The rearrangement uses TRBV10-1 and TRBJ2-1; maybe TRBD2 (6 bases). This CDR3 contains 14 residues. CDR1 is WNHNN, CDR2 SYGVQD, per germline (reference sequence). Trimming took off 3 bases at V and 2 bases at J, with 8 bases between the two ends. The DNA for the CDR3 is TGCGCCAGCAGTGACGGCGGGACCTACAATGAGCAGTTCTTC. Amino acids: CASSDGGTYNEQFF.

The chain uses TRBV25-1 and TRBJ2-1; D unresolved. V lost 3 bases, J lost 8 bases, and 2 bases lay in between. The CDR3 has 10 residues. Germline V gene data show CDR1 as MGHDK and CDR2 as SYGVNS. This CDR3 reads CASSDDEQFF. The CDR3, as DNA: TGTGCCAGCAGTGACGATGAGCAGTTCTTC. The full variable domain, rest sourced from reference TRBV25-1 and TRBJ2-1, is EADIYQTPRYLVIGTGKKITLECSQTMGHDKMYWYQQDPGMELHLIHYSYGVNSTEKGDLSSESTVSRIRTEHFPLTLESARPSHTSQYLCASSDDEQFFGPGTRLTVL.

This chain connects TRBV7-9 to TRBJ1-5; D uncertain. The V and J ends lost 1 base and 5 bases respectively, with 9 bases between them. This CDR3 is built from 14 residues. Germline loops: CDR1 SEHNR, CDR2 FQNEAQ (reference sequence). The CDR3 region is CASSLVAEHQPQHF. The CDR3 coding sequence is TGTGCCAGCAGCTTAGTGGCGGAGCATCAGCCCCAGCATTTT.

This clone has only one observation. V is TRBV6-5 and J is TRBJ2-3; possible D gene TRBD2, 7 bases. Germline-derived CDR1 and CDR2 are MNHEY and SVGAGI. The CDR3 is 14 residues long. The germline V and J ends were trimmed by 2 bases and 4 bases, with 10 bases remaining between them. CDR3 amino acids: CASSYAGASDTQYF. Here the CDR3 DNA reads TGTGCCAGCAGTTACGCGGGGGCCTCAGATACGCAGTATTTT.

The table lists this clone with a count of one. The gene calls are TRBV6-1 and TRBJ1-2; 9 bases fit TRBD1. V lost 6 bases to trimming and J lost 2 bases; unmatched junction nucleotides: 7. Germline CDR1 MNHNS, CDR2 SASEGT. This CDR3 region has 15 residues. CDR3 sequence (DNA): TGTGCCAGCAGCTCGGGGGGACAGGGCAACTATGGCTACACCTTC. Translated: CASSSGGQGNYGYTF.

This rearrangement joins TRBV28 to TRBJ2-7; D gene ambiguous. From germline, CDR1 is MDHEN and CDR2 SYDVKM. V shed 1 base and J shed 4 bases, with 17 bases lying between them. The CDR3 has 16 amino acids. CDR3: CASSLLRLLSLYEQYF. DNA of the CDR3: TGTGCCAGCAGTTTATTGAGACTTCTCTCCCTTTACGAGCAGTACTTC.

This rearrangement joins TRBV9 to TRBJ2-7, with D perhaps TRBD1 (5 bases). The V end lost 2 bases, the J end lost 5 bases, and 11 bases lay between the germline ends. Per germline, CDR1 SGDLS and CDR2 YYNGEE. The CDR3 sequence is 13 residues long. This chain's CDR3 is CASSVQGLDEQYF. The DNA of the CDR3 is TGTGCCAGCAGCGTTCAGGGTCTCGACGAGCAGTACTTC. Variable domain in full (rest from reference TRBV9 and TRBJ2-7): DSGVTQTPKHLITATGQRVTLRCSPRSGDLSVYWYQQSLDQGLQFLIQYYNGEERAKGNILERFSAQQFPDLHSELNLSSLELGDSALYFCASSVQGLDEQYFGPGTRLTVT.

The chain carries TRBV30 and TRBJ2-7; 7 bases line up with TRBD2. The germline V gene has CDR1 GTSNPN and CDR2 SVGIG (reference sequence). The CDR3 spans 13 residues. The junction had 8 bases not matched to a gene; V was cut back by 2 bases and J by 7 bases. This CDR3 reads CAWSHSGPGEQYF. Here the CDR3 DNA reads TGTGCCTGGAGTCATAGCGGGCCGGGGGAGCAGTACTTC.

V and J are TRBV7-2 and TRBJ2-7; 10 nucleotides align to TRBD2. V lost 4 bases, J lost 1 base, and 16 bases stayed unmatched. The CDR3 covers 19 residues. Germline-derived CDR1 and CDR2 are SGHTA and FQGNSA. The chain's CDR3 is CASSWRSGTGTSASYEQYF. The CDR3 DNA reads TGTGCCAGCAGCTGGCGGAGTGGGACCGGGACTAGCGCATCCTACGAGCAGTACTTC.